These 7 T cell receptor beta chains originate from one sample sequenced in a study of blood T cell repertoires in COVID-19. Sequenced by immunoSEQ multiplex PCR; TCRdb stores in-frame clones only, minus some. In the table there are some 320,000 clones, approximately 89% of which are singletons. The sequenced sample was peripheral blood. These receptors were taken from a woman aged 25-40 years who had recovered from COVID-19.

The V and J genes are TRBV14 and TRBJ1-1; D may be TRBD1 (6 bases). CDR3 length: 16 amino acids. V lost 4 bases and J 1 base, leaving 16 bases between the germline ends. Per the germline V gene, CDR1 is SGHDN and CDR2 is FVKESK. The CDR3 is CASSRVPGHANTEAFF. CDR3 in DNA: TGTGCCAGCAGCCGAGTTCCGGGACACGCGAACACTGAAGCTTTCTTT.

This sequence joins TRBV12-3 or TRBV12-4 and TRBJ2-7; tentative D call: TRBD2 (5 bases). V lost 5 bases and J lost 4, with 9 bases in between. The CDR3 is 12 amino acids. CDR3 residues: CASSLLAYEQYF. CDR3 DNA: TGTGCCAGCAGTCTCCTAGCATACGAGCAGTACTTC.

This clone was observed a few times. J is TRBJ1-2 and V is TRBV27, with 7 bases lining up with TRBD1. Germline V CDR1 and CDR2: MNHEY, SMNVEV (reference sequence). Unmatched junction bases numbered 6, after V lost 7 bases and J lost 7 bases. This CDR3 has 12 amino acids. The CDR3: CASTSGGGGYTF. Written as DNA, the CDR3 is TGTGCCAGCACCTCAGGGGGTGGTGGCTACACCTTC.

The table lists this clone with many counts. This chain connects TRBV6-1 to TRBJ2-1; TRBD2 might be the D (5 bases). V lost 0 bases, J lost 9 bases, and 21 bases lay in between. This CDR3 is 17 amino acids long. Germline V CDR1 and CDR2: MNHNS, SASEGT. CDR3 sequence (DNA): TGTGCCAGCAGTGAAGCGGACCCGATCCCGGGGAAGGGTGAGCAGTTCTTC. The encoded protein is CASSEADPIPGKGEQFF.

This clone has just a few counts. This chain joins TRBV4-2 and TRBJ2-1; 13 bases agree with TRBD2. This CDR3 contains 17 residues. Germline V gene data show CDR1 as LGHNA and CDR2 as YNFKEQ. V was pared by 0 bases and J by 7 bases, with 6 bases of the junction left unmatched. CDR3 coding DNA: TGTGCCAGCAGCCAAGACCCGACTAGCGGGGGGCGGAATGAGCAGTTCTTC. Translation gives CASSQDPTSGGRNEQFF.

The chain is built from TRBV9 and TRBJ2-3, with 10 bases aligning to TRBD1. The CDR3 is 17 amino acids. CDR1 and CDR2 (germline): SGDLS, YYNGEE. V lost 2 bases to trimming and J lost 2 bases; unmatched junction nucleotides: 8. The DNA of the CDR3 is TGTGCCAGCAGCGTCAGGACAGGGGGATCCAACACAGATACGCAGTATTTT. Translated, it gives CASSVRTGGSNTDTQYF. The full variable domain, rest sourced from reference TRBV9 and TRBJ2-3, is DSGVTQTPKHLITATGQRVTLRCSPRSGDLSVYWYQQSLDQGLQFLIQYYNGEERAKGNILERFSAQQFPDLHSELNLSSLELGDSALYFCASSVRTGGSNTDTQYFGPGTRLTVL.

The chain carries TRBV5-6 and TRBJ2-5; 10 bases align to TRBD1. The CDR3 runs 13 residues. The germline gives CDR1 SGHDT, CDR2 YYEEEE. Trimming removed 3 bases from V and 4 bases from J; junction bases left unmatched: 0. DNA of the CDR3: TGTGCCAGCAGCTGGACAGGGGGAGAGACCCAGTACTTC. The encoded protein is CASSWTGGETQYF.